This T cell receptor (beta chain) was documented in a study of blood T cell repertoires in COVID-19. Study overall: PBMCs, B-cell-depleted T cells, or T cells were the source of the cDNA or gDNA that made up the material.

V lost 5 bases to trimming and J lost 2 bases; unmatched junction nucleotides: 4. Germline values: CDR1 LNHDA, CDR2 SQIVND (reference sequence). CDR3 length: 15 residues. Generated by immunoSEQ multiplex PCR, the TCRdb table keeps only in-frame clones and is missing some. The sample lists fewer than 350,000 clones; about 86% were seen once. The V and J genes are TRBV19 and TRBJ1-2; 11 nucleotides align to TRBD1. The TCR comes from a woman between 55 and 75 years old with active or convalescent COVID-19. Sequencing used peripheral blood. The DNA of the CDR3 is TGTGCCAGTAGTCCCCGGGACAGGGGGAACTATGGCTACACCTTC. It yields the protein CASSPRDRGNYGYTF.